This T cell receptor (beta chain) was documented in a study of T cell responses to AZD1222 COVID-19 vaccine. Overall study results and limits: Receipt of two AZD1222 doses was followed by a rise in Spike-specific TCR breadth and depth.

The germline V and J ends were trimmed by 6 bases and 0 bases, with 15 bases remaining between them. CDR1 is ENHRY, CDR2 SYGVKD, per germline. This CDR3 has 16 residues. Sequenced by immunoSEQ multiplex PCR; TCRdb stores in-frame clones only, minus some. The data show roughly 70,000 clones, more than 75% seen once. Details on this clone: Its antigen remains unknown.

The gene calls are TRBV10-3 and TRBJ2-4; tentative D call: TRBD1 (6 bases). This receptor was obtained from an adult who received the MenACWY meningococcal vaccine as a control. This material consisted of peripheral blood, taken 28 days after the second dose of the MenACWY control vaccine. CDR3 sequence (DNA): TGTGCCATCAGCCCGGAAGGGGGTCTAGCCAAAAACATTCAGTACTTC. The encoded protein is CAISPEGGLAKNIQYF.